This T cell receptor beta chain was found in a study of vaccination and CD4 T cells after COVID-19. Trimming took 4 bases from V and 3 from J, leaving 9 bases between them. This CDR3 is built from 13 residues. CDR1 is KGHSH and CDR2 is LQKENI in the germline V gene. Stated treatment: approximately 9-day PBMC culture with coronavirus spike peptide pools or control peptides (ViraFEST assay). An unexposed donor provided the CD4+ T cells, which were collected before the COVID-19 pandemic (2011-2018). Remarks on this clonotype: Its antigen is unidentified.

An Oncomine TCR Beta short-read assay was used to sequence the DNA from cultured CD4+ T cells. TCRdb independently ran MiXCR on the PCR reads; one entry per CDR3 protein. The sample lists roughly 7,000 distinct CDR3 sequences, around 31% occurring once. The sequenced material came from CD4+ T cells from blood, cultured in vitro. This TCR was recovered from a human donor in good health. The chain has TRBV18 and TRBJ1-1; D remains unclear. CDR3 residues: CASSLTKYTEAFF. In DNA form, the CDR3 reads TGTGCCAGCTCACTAACTAAATACACTGAAGCTTTCTTT. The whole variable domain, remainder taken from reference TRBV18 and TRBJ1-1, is NAGVMQNPRHLVRRRGQEARLRCSPMKGHSHVYWYRQLPEEGLKFMVYLQKENIIDESGMPKERFSAEFPKEGPSILRIQQVVRGDSAAYFCASSLTKYTEAFFGQGTRLTVV.